This T cell receptor beta chain comes out of a study of T cell responses to AZD1222 COVID-19 vaccine. This CDR3 has 16 residues. The V and J ends lost 3 bases and 2 bases, in that order; junction bases with no gene match: 9. From germline, CDR1 is SEHNR and CDR2 FQNEAQ (reference sequence). Assay used: immunoSEQ multiplex PCR; TCRdb lists only in-frame clones, some missing. The sample shows over 45,000 clones, around 89% of them seen only once. Study-wide results and limits: Samples come after the peak T cell response, not at day 14. Within unmutated variant regions lay the reported targets of nearly half of spike-specific TCRs. Two AZD1222 doses significantly raised spike-specific TCR breadth and depth over controls. Baseline seropositivity characterized only a handful of AZD1222 recipients.

This clone came up once. What it recognizes is unknown. The sequence was obtained from an adult who received the AZD1222 COVID-19 vaccine. This sequence joins TRBV7-9 and TRBJ1-2; the match to TRBD1 covers 7 bases. The input for sequencing was peripheral blood, taken 28 days after the second AZD1222 dose. CDR3 sequence (DNA): TGTGCCAGCAGCTTTTCCCCGGGACAGTCGAACTATGGCTACACCTTC. Residues: CASSFSPGQSNYGYTF.